The T cell receptor beta chain described here comes from a study of cytomegalovirus exposure and HLA in healthy donors. Researchers ran the PCR with 60 Vbeta and 13 Jbeta primers. The protocol was immunoSEQ multiplex PCR, while the TCRdb copy is restricted to in-frame clones and leaves out a portion. The table records about 140,000 clones, 78% of them present only once. Regarding this clone: Its target is not known.

Study-wide points: Most TCR sequences were uncommon, yet certain public TCRs appeared in many donors. Only CMV serostatus was available as immune exposure information. Per a prior analysis, the majority of TCR beta V segments were productive roughly 87% or roughly 30% of the time.

Healthy bone marrow donors made up the donor group. Sequences were obtained from PBMCs. This TCR was sampled from a female donor in good health and CMV-seronegative.

Here the CDR3 reads CASSFSGERTDTQYF. CDR3 in DNA: TGTGCCAGCAGCTTCAGCGGGGAACGCACAGATACGCAGTATTTT. The V call is TRBV7-8, the J call TRBJ2-3; 7 nucleotides agree with TRBD2. Trimming took 3 bases from V and 1 from J; bases not matched to a gene: 4. Germline CDR1 and CDR2: SGHVS and FQNEAQ. CDR3 length: 15 amino acids.